This TCR beta chain came from a study of T cells after yellow fever vaccination. UMIs were added to TCR cDNA along with a universal primer site when it was made by 5'RACE template switching. One entry per CDR3 protein results from TCRdb running MiXCR on the 5' RACE reads. The sample shows 250,000 or so distinct CDR3 sequences, less than 7.5% of them seen only once. The germline CDR1 and CDR2 sequences are DFQATT and SNEGSKA (reference sequence). This CDR3 contains 17 residues. Whole-study results and caveats: The secondary response was weaker, and its peak arrived faster, on day 5 versus 15. Contaminating bulk clonotypes could be abundant in FACS-sorted repertoires.

The table lists this clonotype with a count of one. What it binds is unknown. The junction shows a germline mismatch at one end, possibly a read error. The chain couples TRBV20-1 to TRBJ1-2, with D tentatively TRBD1 (5 bases). The source of this sequence is a man aged 25-40 years who received the YFV17D yellow fever vaccine. The sequenced sample was CD4+ T cells sorted from PBMCs, obtained on the day of the yellow fever booster vaccination. For the CDR3, the DNA is TGCTGTGCAACACGACAGTCAATAATAAACAATGGCTATGGCTACACCTTC. As protein: CCATRQSIINNGYGYTF.